The clone carrying this T cell receptor beta chain was recorded a few times. In the library, individual cDNA molecules carried attached unique molecular identifiers. TCRdb called the 5' RACE reads again in MiXCR, with one record for every CDR3 protein. The sample carries about 70,000 distinct CDR3 sequences, 9.5% to 15% recorded once. The CDR3 extends over 16 amino acids. With 6 bases removed from V and 2 bases from J, the gap between germline ends came to 20 bases. Germline V gives CDR1 MNHEY, CDR2 SVGEGT. The data derive from a study of early T cells in non-severe SARS-CoV-2 infection. Study summary: Sequencing targeted bulk RNA from unsorted whole blood, leaving chains unpaired.

The sequences come from whole blood, collected at baseline. The chain is built from TRBV6-2 or TRBV6-3 and TRBJ2-7, with a possible D match to TRBD2 (5 bases). The TCR sequence derives from an adult who was a healthcare worker with PCR-confirmed SARS-CoV-2 infection or an uninfected control (not recorded which). The donor label of this sample is uncertain. CDR3 sequence (DNA): TGTGCCAGCAGGGATCTAGCTGGCGGCGCGGCCTACGAGCAGTACTTC. It encodes CASRDLAGGAAYEQYF.